The 23 T cell receptor beta chains listed next were all sequenced from one sample in a study of molecular identifiers for immune sequencing clone quantification. TCRdb processed the PCR reads anew with MiXCR; each CDR3 protein has one entry. The top ten clones hold around 0.92% of a sample with some 96,000 distinct CDR3 sequences, 20% to 30% of them seen once. The sample was naive CD8+ T cells from blood, with Jurkat cell RNA spiked in. The subset: FACS-sorted CD8+CD4-CCR7+CD45RA+ naive T cells. The receptor set was obtained from a human donor in good health. Some libraries in this study had Jurkat cell RNA spiked in.

This chain connects TRBV6-2 or TRBV6-3 to TRBJ1-6; 7 bases fit TRBD1. The CDR3 spans 15 residues. V lost 6 bases and J lost 3; bases outside the gene matches: 5. Germline V CDR1 and CDR2: MNHEY, SVGEGT. The CDR3 coding sequence is TGTGCCAGCAGCCGAGACAGGGACTATAATTCACCCCTCCACTTT. Protein product: CASSRDRDYNSPLHF.

V is TRBV13 and J is TRBJ2-7, with 9 bases aligning to TRBD1. The CDR3 spans 15 residues. Per germline, CDR1 PRHDT and CDR2 FYEKMQ (reference sequence). V was pared by 6 bases and J by 7 bases, with 13 bases of the junction left unmatched. The CDR3: CASRSHGTGYLEQYF. As DNA, the CDR3 is TGTGCCAGCAGATCCCACGGGACAGGGTATTTAGAGCAGTACTTC.

This clonotype was detected ten times or more. The chain has TRBV6-1 and TRBJ2-1; tentatively, D is TRBD2 (6 bases). Trimming stripped 1 base from V and 0 bases from J, with 16 bases between. Germline CDR1 reads MNHNS; CDR2 reads SASEGT. The CDR3 is made up of 18 amino acids. Written as DNA, the CDR3 is TGTGCCAGCAGTGAAGACCCTCCGTGGGGGGACTCCTACAATGAGCAGTTCTTC. This gives the protein CASSEDPPWGDSYNEQFF.

The chain combines TRBV20-1 with TRBJ2-1; 8 bases are shared with TRBD2. The trim removed 2 bases at V and 0 bases at J, leaving 6 bases unmatched. Germline V CDR1 and CDR2: DFQATT, SNEGSKA (reference sequence). The CDR3 length is 16 residues. This CDR3 reads CSARRQRGSSYNEQFF. The DNA of the CDR3 is TGCAGTGCTAGACGACAGCGGGGGAGCTCCTACAATGAGCAGTTCTTC.

This clonotype was seen repeatedly, ten times or more. The rearrangement uses TRBV7-9 and TRBJ2-1; TRBD2 might be the D (5 bases). CDR1 and CDR2 from the germline V gene are SEHNR and FQNEAQ (reference sequence). The V end was cut by 4 bases, the J end by 0 bases, with 10 bases between. This CDR3 is 15 amino acids long. DNA of the CDR3: TGTGCCAGCAGCTCCCGAGCGGACTCCTACAATGAGCAGTTCTTC. Its translation: CASSSRADSYNEQFF.

This clonotype was counted at least ten times. The chain is built from TRBV12-3 or TRBV12-4 and TRBJ2-3, with no clear D. Trimming left V 7 bases short and J 3 bases short, with 14 bases between. The length of the CDR3 is 14 residues. The CDR3 DNA reads TGTGCCAGCAACTCGGTGGATGAAACAGATACGCAGTATTTT. Its translation: CASNSVDETDTQYF.

This clonotype was picked up many times. The gene calls are TRBV4-1 and TRBJ2-7, with TRBD1 identical over 8 bases. The CDR3 is 15 amino acids. The germline gives CDR1 MGHRA, CDR2 YSYEKL. V dropped 3 bases and J dropped 0; count of bases not matched to a gene: 4. The CDR3 nucleotides are TGCGCCAGCAGCCATACAGGGGGAAGCTCCTACGAGCAGTACTTC. Translated: CASSHTGGSSYEQYF.

There are many counts of this clonotype. The rearrangement joins TRBV7-2 to TRBJ2-7; a possible D gene is TRBD2 (6 bases). The V gene's germline CDR1 is SGHTA and CDR2 FQGNSA. The CDR3 is 15 amino acids. V dropped 5 bases and J dropped 3 bases, with 17 bases sitting between them. CDR3 sequence reads: CASSPSGRAGYEQYF. The CDR3 coding sequence is TGTGCCAGCAGCCCCTCAGGGCGAGCGGGCTACGAGCAGTACTTC.

As for this clonotype: A much larger clone lies one base from this, so it may be a read error. This is likely a read error, given that the CDR3 carries no conserved phenylalanine or tryptophan at its end. This chain connects TRBV6-5 to TRBJ2-7, with 7 bases matching TRBD2. The V segment lost 3 bases and the J segment 1 base; nucleotides outside the gene matches: 6. Germline V CDR1 and CDR2: MNHEY, SVGAGI. The length of the CDR3 is 15 residues. The CDR3 here is CASSYKPGGSYEQYY. CDR3 in DNA: TGTGCCAGCAGTTATAAACCGGGAGGATCCTACGAGCAGTACTAC.

There are many counts of this clonotype. The chain combines TRBV15 with TRBJ2-6; D unclear. The CDR3 totals 14 residues. V lost 8 bases, J lost 0 bases, and 8 bases lay in between. Germline-derived CDR1 and CDR2 are LNHNV and YYDKDF (reference sequence). CDR3 sequence: CATGRSSGANVLTF. The CDR3 DNA reads TGTGCCACCGGACGGAGCTCTGGGGCCAACGTCCTGACTTTC.

The table lists this clonotype with many counts. J is TRBJ2-7 and V is TRBV5-1; D gene uncertain. CDR3 length: 15 amino acids. Germline-derived CDR1 and CDR2 are SGHRS and YFSETQ. Trimming cost V 2 bases and J 3 bases, with 15 bases left between them. The DNA of the CDR3 is TGCGCCAGCAGCTTCGCAGGCCCTCCGAGCTACGAGCAGTACTTC. This encodes CASSFAGPPSYEQYF.

This chain links TRBV9 with TRBJ1-1, with 9 nucleotides matching TRBD1. The CDR3 covers 13 residues. Per the germline V gene, CDR1 is SGDLS and CDR2 is YYNGEE. Germline trimming cut 3 bases from V and 11 bases from J; bases unmatched to any gene: 8. CDR3 amino acids: CASSDVQGAGAFF. The CDR3 DNA is TGTGCCAGCAGCGACGTACAGGGGGCAGGGGCTTTCTTT.

The sample holds many counts of this clonotype. This chain uses TRBV6-5 with TRBJ1-1; TRBD1 agrees at 8 bases. The CDR3 contains 14 residues. In germline, CDR1 is MNHEY, CDR2 SVGAGI. V lost 3 bases to trimming and J lost 4 bases; unmatched junction nucleotides: 4. The CDR3 sequence: CASSYFDRGTEAFF. Here the CDR3 DNA reads TGTGCCAGCAGTTATTTCGACAGGGGCACTGAAGCTTTCTTT.

This clonotype showed up just a few times. One end of the junction is discordant with germline, which a read error may explain. The chain has TRBV27 and TRBJ2-1, with D unclear. The germline gives CDR1 MNHEY, CDR2 SMNVEV (reference sequence). The CDR3 is 15 residues long. The CDR3 sequence: CASSPVPSSYSEQFF. The CDR3 nucleotides read TGTGCCAGCAGTCCCGTGCCCAGCTCCTACAGTGAGCAGTTCTTC.

This clonotype has a count of ten or more. The chain combines TRBV6-2 or TRBV6-3 with TRBJ2-4; no reliable D call. Per the germline V gene, CDR1 is MNHEY and CDR2 is SVGEGT. CDR3 size: 15 residues. V shed 5 bases and J shed 0 bases, with 11 bases lying between them. In DNA, the CDR3 is TGTGCCAGCAGTACAGATTCACTAGCCAAAAACATTCAGTACTTC. This translates into CASSTDSLAKNIQYF.

This clonotype was found many times. The chain couples TRBV5-5 to TRBJ2-7; TRBD1 matches at 7 bases. Germline CDR1 and CDR2: SGHKS and YYEKEE (reference sequence). There are 14 residues in the CDR3. V was pared by 0 bases and J by 3 bases, with 3 bases of the junction left unmatched. Written as DNA, the CDR3 is TGTGCCAGCAGCTTGGAGGGGGCCCACTACGAGCAGTACTTC. It translates to CASSLEGAHYEQYF.

This clonotype appeared many times. The rearrangement joins TRBV5-6 to TRBJ1-1; D is uncertain. The CDR3 length is 14 residues. Trimming shortened V by 4 bases and J by 0 bases, and 10 bases separated the two germline ends. The germline V gene has CDR1 SGHDT and CDR2 YYEEEE. CDR3 amino acids: CASSERSMNTEAFF. For the CDR3, the DNA is TGTGCCAGCAGCGAAAGGTCCATGAACACTGAAGCTTTCTTT.

A few counts support this clonotype. J is TRBJ2-7 and V is TRBV29-1; unclear D gene. Germline CDR1 reads SQVTM; CDR2 reads ANQGSEA. The V and J ends lost 5 bases and 0 bases respectively, with 8 bases between them. This CDR3 is built from 12 residues. CDR3 in amino acids: CSVYNLSYEQYF. CDR3 nucleotides: TGCAGCGTTTACAACCTCTCCTACGAGCAGTACTTC.

This clonotype was seen at least ten times. The chain joins TRBV7-9 to TRBJ2-3; 9 positions agree with TRBD2. Per germline, CDR1 SEHNR and CDR2 FQNEAQ (reference sequence). This CDR3 has 16 residues. The J segment lost 6 bases and the V segment lost 5 bases, leaving 12 bases of the junction unmatched. Here the CDR3 DNA reads TGTGCCAGCAGCCCTCCACTGGGCGGGAGGGCTGATACGCAGTATTTT. This sequence encodes CASSPPLGGRADTQYF.

This clonotype was recorded a few times. The rearrangement joins TRBV29-1 to TRBJ2-1; 8 nucleotides align to TRBD2. Germline V gene data show CDR1 as SQVTM and CDR2 as ANQGSEA. This CDR3 region has 14 residues. The trim removed 2 bases at V and 9 bases at J, leaving 9 bases unmatched. The CDR3 DNA reads TGCAGCGTTGAATTGGGGACTAGTCTCCGTGAGCAGTTCTTC. Protein: CSVELGTSLREQFF.

Ten or more counts support this clonotype. V usage is TRBV12-3 or TRBV12-4 and J usage is TRBJ2-1; D perhaps matches TRBD2 (6 bases). The length of the CDR3 is 15 residues. Trimming left V 6 bases short and J 9 bases short, with 21 bases between. The CDR3 sequence: CASRERDSTFGEQFF. The CDR3 DNA follows: TGTGCCAGCAGAGAAAGGGACTCCACTTTTGGTGAGCAGTTCTTC.

This clonotype has a count of ten or more. The chain couples TRBV20-1 to TRBJ2-3; perhaps TRBD1 as D (6 bases). Trimming left V 0 bases short and J 4 bases short, with 14 bases between. The CDR3 spans 15 residues. Germline V gene data show CDR1 as DFQATT and CDR2 as SNEGSKA (reference sequence). The CDR3 sequence is CSARDLNRVPDTQYF. The CDR3 region has the DNA TGCAGTGCTAGAGACCTTAACAGGGTTCCAGATACGCAGTATTTT.

The chain joins TRBV27 to TRBJ2-5; D is tentatively TRBD1 or TRBD2 (5 bases each). Trimming shortened V by 5 bases and J by 2 bases, and 15 bases separated the two germline ends. In germline, CDR1 is MNHEY, CDR2 SMNVEV (reference sequence). The CDR3 loop spans 15 amino acids. This chain's CDR3 is CASSITQGEQETQYF. CDR3 DNA: TGTGCCAGCAGTATCACCCAGGGAGAGCAAGAGACCCAGTACTTC.